Below, one T cell receptor (beta chain) is given with its context. The antigen remains unidentified. The CDR3 is made up of 13 amino acids. Trimming pared 4 bases from V and 2 bases from J, leaving 8 bases between. Germline V gives CDR1 MNHNS, CDR2 SASEGT. The sample is drawn from a study of radiotherapy plus CTLA-4 blockade in lung cancer. Findings and caveats of the study: With interferon-beta, early dynamics of blood T cell clones were reported to best predict response. Blood TCR clones of tumor origin expanded after radiotherapy plus ipilimumab.

Repertoires were generated with immunoSEQ multiplex PCR, while TCRdb's copy carries only in-frame clones and drops some. The sample contains more than 40,000 clones, roughly 76% of which appear only once. Receiving focal radiation plus CTLA-4 blockade with ipilimumab were patients who had chemo-refractory metastatic non-small-cell lung cancer. This clonotype was obtained from a human donor with non-small cell lung cancer who had stable disease on radiotherapy plus ipilimumab. The material was peripheral blood, obtained from a patient treated with radiotherapy plus ipilimumab. V usage is TRBV6-1 and J usage is TRBJ1-2; D perhaps matches TRBD1 (5 bases). The CDR3 sequence: CASSGGTNYGYTF. The CDR3 region has the DNA TGTGCCAGCAGTGGGGGCACCAACTATGGCTACACCTTC.